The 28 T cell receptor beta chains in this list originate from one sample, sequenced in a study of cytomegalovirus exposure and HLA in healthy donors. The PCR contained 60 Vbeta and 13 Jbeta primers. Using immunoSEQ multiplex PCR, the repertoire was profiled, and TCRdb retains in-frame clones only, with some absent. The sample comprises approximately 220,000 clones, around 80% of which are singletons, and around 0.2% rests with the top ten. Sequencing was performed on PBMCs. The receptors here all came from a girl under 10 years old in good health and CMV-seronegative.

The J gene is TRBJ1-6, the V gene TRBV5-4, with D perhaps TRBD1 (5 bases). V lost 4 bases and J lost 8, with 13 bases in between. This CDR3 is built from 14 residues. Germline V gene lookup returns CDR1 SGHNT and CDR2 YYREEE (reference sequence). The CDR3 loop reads CASSPQGADSPLHF. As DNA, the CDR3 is TGTGCCAGCAGCCCCCAGGGTGCGGATTCACCCCTCCACTTT.

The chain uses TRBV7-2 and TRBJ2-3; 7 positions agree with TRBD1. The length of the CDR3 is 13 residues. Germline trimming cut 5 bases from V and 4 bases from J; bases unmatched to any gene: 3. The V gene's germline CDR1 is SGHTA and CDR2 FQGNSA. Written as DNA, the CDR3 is TGTGCCAGCAGCCCCACAGGGGCAGATACGCAGTATTTT. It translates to CASSPTGADTQYF. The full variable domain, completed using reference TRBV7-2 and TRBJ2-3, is GAGVSQSPSNKVTEKGKDVELRCDPISGHTALYWYRQSLGQGLEFLIYFQGNSAPDKSGLPSDRFSAERTGGSVSTLTIQRTQQEDSAVYLCASSPTGADTQYFGPGTRLTVL.

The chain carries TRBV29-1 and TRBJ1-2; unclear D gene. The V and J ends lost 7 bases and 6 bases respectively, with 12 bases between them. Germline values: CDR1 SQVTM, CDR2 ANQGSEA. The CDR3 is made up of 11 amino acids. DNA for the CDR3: TGCAGCGCCGGTGGTATTGATGGCTACACCTTC. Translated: CSAGGIDGYTF. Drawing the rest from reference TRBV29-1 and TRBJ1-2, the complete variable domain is SAVISQKPSRDICQRGTSLTIQCQVDSQVTMMFWYRQQPGQSLTLIATANQGSEATYESGFVIDKFPISRPNLTFSTLTVSNMSPEDSSIYLCSAGGIDGYTFGSGTRLTVV.

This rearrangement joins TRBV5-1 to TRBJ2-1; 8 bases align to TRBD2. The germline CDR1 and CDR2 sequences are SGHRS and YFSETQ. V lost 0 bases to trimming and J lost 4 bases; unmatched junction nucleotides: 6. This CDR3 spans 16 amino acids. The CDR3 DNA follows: TGCGCCAGCAGCTTGGGGACTAGCTCGGTATACAATGAGCAGTTCTTC. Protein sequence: CASSLGTSSVYNEQFF. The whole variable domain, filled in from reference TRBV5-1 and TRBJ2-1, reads KAGVTQTPRYLIKTRGQQVTLSCSPISGHRSVSWYQQTPGQGLQFLFEYFSETQRNKGNFPGRFSGRQFSNSRSEMNVSTLELGDSALYLCASSLGTSSVYNEQFFGPGTRLTVL.

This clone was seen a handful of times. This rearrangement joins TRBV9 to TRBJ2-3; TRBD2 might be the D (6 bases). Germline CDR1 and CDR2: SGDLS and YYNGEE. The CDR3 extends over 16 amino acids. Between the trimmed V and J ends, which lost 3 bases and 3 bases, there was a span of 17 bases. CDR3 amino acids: CASSERDFITTDTQYF. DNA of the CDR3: TGTGCCAGCAGCGAGAGGGACTTCATAACGACAGATACGCAGTATTTT.

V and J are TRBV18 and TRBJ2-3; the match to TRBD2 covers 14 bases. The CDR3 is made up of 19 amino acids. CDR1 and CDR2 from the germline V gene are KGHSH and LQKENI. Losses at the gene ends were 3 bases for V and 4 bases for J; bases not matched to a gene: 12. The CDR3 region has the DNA TGTGCCAGCTCACCCACGACGGGACTAGCGGGAGTTCTCGCAGATACGCAGTATTTT. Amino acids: CASSPTTGLAGVLADTQYF.

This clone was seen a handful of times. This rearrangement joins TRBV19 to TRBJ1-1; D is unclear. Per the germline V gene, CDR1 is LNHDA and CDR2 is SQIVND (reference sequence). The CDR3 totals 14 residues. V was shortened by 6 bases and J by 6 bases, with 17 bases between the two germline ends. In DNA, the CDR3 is TGTGCCAGTAGAATTTCAGGTCGGGAGGCTGAAGCTTTCTTT. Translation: CASRISGREAEAFF.

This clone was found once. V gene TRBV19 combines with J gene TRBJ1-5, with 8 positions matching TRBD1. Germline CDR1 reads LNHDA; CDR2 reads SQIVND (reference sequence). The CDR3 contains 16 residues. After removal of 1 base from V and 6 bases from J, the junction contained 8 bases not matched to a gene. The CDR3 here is CASSIARTGYFQPQHF. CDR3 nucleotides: TGTGCCAGTAGTATAGCTCGGACAGGGTATTTTCAGCCCCAGCATTTT.

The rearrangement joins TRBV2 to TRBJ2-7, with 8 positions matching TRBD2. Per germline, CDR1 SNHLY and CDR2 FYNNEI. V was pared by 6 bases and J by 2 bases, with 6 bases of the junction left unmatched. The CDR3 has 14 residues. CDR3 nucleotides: TGTGCCAGCAGCCGACGGACTAGCACCTACGAGCAGTACTTC. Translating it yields CASSRRTSTYEQYF.

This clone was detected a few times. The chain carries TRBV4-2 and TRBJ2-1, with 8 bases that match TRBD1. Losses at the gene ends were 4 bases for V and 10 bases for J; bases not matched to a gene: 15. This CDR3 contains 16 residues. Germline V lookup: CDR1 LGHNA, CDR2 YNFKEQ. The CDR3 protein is CASSPEDRARTAEQFF. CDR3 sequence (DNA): TGTGCCAGCAGCCCCGAGGACAGGGCAAGGACCGCCGAGCAGTTCTTC.

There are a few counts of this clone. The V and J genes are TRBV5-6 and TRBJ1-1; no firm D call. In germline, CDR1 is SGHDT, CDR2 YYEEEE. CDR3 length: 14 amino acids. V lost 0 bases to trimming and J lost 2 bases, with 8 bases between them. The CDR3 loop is CASSLVGRNTEAFF. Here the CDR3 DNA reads TGTGCCAGCAGCTTGGTGGGGAGAAACACTGAAGCTTTCTTT.

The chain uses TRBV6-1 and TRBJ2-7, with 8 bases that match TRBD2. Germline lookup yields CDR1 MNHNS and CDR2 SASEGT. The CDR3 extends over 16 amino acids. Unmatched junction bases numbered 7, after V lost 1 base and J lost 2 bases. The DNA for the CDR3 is TGTGCCAGCAGTGAAGTGGGCGGGGGGAGGGCCTACGAGCAGTACTTC. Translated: CASSEVGGGRAYEQYF.

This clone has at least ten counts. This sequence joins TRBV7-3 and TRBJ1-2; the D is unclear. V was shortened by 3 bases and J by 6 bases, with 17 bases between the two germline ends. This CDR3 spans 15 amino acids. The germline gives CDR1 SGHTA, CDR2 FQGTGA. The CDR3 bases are TGTGCCAGCAGCTTCTACCCCCCTACGGTTGATGGCTACACCTTC. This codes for CASSFYPPTVDGYTF.

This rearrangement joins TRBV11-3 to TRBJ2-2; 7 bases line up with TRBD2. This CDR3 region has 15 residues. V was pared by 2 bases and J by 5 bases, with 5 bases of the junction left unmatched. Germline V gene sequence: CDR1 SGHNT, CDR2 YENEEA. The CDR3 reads CASSLPGGGTGELFF. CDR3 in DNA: TGTGCCAGCAGCTTACCCGGGGGAGGGACCGGGGAGCTGTTTTTT.

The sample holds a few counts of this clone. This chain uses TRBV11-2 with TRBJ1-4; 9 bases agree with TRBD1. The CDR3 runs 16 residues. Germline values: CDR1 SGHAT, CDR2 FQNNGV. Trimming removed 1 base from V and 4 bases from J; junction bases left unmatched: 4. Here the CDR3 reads CASSLVGGQGNEKLFF. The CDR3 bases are TGTGCCAGCAGCTTAGTCGGGGGACAGGGTAATGAAAAACTGTTTTTT.

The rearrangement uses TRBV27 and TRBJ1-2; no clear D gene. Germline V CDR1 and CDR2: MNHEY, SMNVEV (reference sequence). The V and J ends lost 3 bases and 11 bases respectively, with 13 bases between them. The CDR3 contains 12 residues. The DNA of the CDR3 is TGTGCCAGCAGTTTCTTGGGCACGGAATACACCTTC. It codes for CASSFLGTEYTF.

The CDR3 nucleotides are TGCGCCAGCAGCTCAGCGAGAGGGTCCGGGGAGCTGTTTTTT. As protein: CASSSARGSGELFF. This chain joins TRBV5-1 and TRBJ2-2, with D possibly matching TRBD2 (5 bases). The CDR3 is made up of 14 amino acids. CDR1 and CDR2 (germline): SGHRS, YFSETQ. V shed 3 bases and J shed 6 bases, with 12 bases lying between them.

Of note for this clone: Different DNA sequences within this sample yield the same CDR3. CDR3 coding DNA: TGTGCCAGCTCACCGTTAACAGGGACGGAGACCCAGTACTTC. It translates to CASSPLTGTETQYF. V and J are TRBV18 and TRBJ2-5, with a weak D call TRBD1 (6 bases). The CDR3 runs to 14 residues. Germline CDR1 reads KGHSH; CDR2 reads LQKENI. Trimming removed 3 bases from V and 5 bases from J, with 13 bases in between.

The CDR3 region is CASMDRGNSPLHF. The CDR3 DNA follows: TGTGCCAGCATGGACAGGGGAAATTCACCCCTCCACTTT. The rearrangement joins TRBV2 to TRBJ1-6, with 9 bases lining up with TRBD1. The CDR3 sequence is 13 residues long. Germline values: CDR1 SNHLY, CDR2 FYNNEI. Trimming at V came to 7 bases and at J to 7 bases, leaving 2 bases not matched to a gene.

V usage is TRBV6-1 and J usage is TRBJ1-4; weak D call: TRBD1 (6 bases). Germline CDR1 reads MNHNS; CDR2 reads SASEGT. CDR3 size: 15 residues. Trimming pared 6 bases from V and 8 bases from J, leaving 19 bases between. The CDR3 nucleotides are TGTGCCAGCAGCAACGAACAGGGATGGAGAGAAAAACTGTTTTTT. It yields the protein CASSNEQGWREKLFF.

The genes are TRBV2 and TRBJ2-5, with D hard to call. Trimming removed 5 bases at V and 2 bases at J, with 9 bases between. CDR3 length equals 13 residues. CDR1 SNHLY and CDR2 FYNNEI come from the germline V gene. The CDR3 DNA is TGTGCCAGCAGTCGTTGGCAGCAAGAGACCCAGTACTTC. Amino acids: CASSRWQQETQYF.

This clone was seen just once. CDR3 residues: CASSQGLAGADTQYF. CDR3 sequence (DNA): TGTGCCAGCAGCCAGGGACTAGCGGGCGCAGATACGCAGTATTTT. The chain joins TRBV7-7 to TRBJ2-3; 12 bases align to TRBD2. The CDR3 loop spans 15 amino acids. Trimming took 5 bases from V and 4 from J; bases not matched to a gene: 4. Germline V gives CDR1 SSHAT, CDR2 FNYEAQ (reference sequence).

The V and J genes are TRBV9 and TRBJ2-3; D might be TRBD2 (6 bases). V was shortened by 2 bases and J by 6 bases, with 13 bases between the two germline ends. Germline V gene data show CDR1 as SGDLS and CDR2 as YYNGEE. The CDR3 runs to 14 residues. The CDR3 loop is CASSVSTGGDTQYF. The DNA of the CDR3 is TGTGCCAGCAGCGTGTCGACTGGGGGGGATACGCAGTATTTT.

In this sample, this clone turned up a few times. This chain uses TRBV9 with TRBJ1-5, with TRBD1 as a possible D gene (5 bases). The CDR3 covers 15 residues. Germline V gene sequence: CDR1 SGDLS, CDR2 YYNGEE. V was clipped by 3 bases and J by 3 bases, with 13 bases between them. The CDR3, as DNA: TGTGCCAGCAGCGGGGGCATTTCGAACAATCAGCCCCAGCATTTT. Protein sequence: CASSGGISNNQPQHF.

DNA for the CDR3: TGTGCCAGCAGCCCCTGGACAGGGGACTACGAGCAGTACTTC. Its protein product is CASSPWTGDYEQYF. The chain is built from TRBV11-2 and TRBJ2-7; TRBD1 agrees at 9 bases. Trimming cost V 5 bases and J 3 bases; bases outside gene matches: 5. CDR3 length: 14 amino acids. Germline assignment: CDR1 SGHAT and CDR2 FQNNGV.

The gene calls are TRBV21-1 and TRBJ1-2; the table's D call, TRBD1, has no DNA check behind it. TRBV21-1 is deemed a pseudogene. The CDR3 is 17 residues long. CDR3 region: CASSPPGQGAPGYGYTF. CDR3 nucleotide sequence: TGTGCCAGCAGCCCGCCGGGACAGGGGGCCCCTGGCTATGGCTACACCTTC.

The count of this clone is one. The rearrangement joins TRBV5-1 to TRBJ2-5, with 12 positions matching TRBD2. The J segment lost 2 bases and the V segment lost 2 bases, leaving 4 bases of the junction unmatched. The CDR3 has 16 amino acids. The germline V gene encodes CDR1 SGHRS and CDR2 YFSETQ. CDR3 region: CASSFGLAGNQETQYF. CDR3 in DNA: TGCGCCAGCAGCTTCGGACTAGCGGGGAATCAAGAGACCCAGTACTTC.

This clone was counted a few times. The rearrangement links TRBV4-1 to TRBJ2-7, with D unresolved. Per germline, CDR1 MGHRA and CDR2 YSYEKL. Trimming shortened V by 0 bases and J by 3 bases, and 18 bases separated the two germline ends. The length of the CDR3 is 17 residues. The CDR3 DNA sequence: TGCGCCAGCAGCCAAGATTTCGGCGGTGGCGACCTCTACGAGCAGTACTTC. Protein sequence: CASSQDFGGGDLYEQYF.